One sample yielded the 29 T cell receptor beta chains listed below, sequenced in a study of T cell changes during pregnancy in multiple sclerosis. Clones were read by immunoSEQ multiplex PCR, and TCRdb kept only the in-frame ones, dropping some. The sample contains more than 55,000 clones, more than 85% of which appear only once. Sequences were derived from CD4+ T cells from peripheral blood mononuclear cells, sampled in the third trimester of pregnancy. All receptors come from a female donor with multiple sclerosis, enrolled in a pregnancy study.

V and J are TRBV9 and TRBJ2-3, with D unclear. Trimming pared 3 bases from V and 3 bases from J, leaving 11 bases between. This CDR3 spans 14 amino acids. The germline CDR1 and CDR2 sequences are SGDLS and YYNGEE. In DNA form, the CDR3 reads TGTGCCAGCAGCGCAGGCCCCAGGACAGATACGCAGTATTTT. This translates into CASSAGPRTDTQYF.

V usage is TRBV18 and J usage is TRBJ1-3; perhaps TRBD1 as D (6 bases). Trimming took off 6 bases at V and 0 bases at J, with 15 bases between the two ends. The CDR3 runs 16 residues. In germline, CDR1 is KGHSH, CDR2 LQKENI. The CDR3 coding sequence is TGTGCCAGCTCCCCAGTGACAGGAGACTCTGGAAACACCATATATTTT. This translates into CASSPVTGDSGNTIYF.

This sequence joins TRBV2 and TRBJ1-5, with a weak D call TRBD1 (6 bases). CDR1 SNHLY and CDR2 FYNNEI come from the germline V gene. Trimming cost V 7 bases and J 0 bases, with 10 bases left between them. The CDR3 runs 14 residues. DNA of the CDR3: TGTGCCAGCAACGACAGGAGTAGCAATCAGCCCCAGCATTTT. It is translated as CASNDRSSNQPQHF.

V is TRBV19 and J is TRBJ1-2; the match to TRBD1 covers 9 bases. This CDR3 is built from 15 residues. J was trimmed by 7 bases and V by 3 bases; bases with no gene match: 9. The germline gives CDR1 LNHDA, CDR2 SQIVND (reference sequence). The CDR3 nucleotides are TGTGCCAGTAGTATTCTCTCCGGGACAGGGTTTGGCTACACCTTC. Its translation: CASSILSGTGFGYTF.

The V call is TRBV5-1, the J call TRBJ1-1; D gene uncertain. Germline assignment: CDR1 SGHRS and CDR2 YFSETQ. V was pared by 0 bases and J by 1 base, with 4 bases between. CDR3 length: 13 residues. For the CDR3, the DNA is TGCGCCAGCAGCTTGGGAGCGAACACTGAAGCTTTCTTT. Protein: CASSLGANTEAFF.

This chain uses TRBV7-9 with TRBJ2-5; the match to TRBD2 covers 11 bases. V shed 5 bases and J 3 bases; nucleotides not matched to a gene: 2. This CDR3 comprises 14 residues. Per germline, CDR1 SEHNR and CDR2 FQNEAQ (reference sequence). The CDR3 DNA sequence: TGTGCCAGCAGCCTACTAGCGGGAGAAGAGACCCAGTACTTC. Protein product: CASSLLAGEETQYF.

The table lists this clone with a count of one. This chain links TRBV11-2 with TRBJ1-1, with 8 bases matching TRBD1. The J segment lost 3 bases and the V segment lost 5 bases, leaving 2 bases of the junction unmatched. Germline CDR1 SGHAT, CDR2 FQNNGV. This CDR3 region has 13 residues. CDR3 residues: CASSRTGYTEAFF. The CDR3 coding sequence is TGTGCCAGCAGCCGGACAGGGTACACTGAAGCTTTCTTT.

This clone came up once. The chain carries TRBV27 and TRBJ1-1, with D tentatively TRBD1 (6 bases). The germline CDR1 and CDR2 sequences are MNHEY and SMNVEV (reference sequence). Trimming removed 7 bases at V and 1 base at J, with 13 bases between. The CDR3 extends over 14 amino acids. In DNA form, the CDR3 reads TGTGCCAGCACGGCTGGGGGCCCGAACACTGAAGCTTTCTTT. It codes for CASTAGGPNTEAFF.

As to this clone: Other nucleotide sequences from this sample produce the same CDR3. This chain links TRBV5-1 with TRBJ2-5; 10 nucleotides align to TRBD1. The CDR3 loop spans 15 amino acids. After removal of 4 bases from V and 2 bases from J, the junction contained 5 bases not matched to a gene. The germline CDR1 and CDR2 sequences are SGHRS and YFSETQ. The CDR3 coding sequence is TGCGCCAGCAGCCCGACAGGGGGCTTACAAGAGACCCAGTACTTC. As protein: CASSPTGGLQETQYF.

The V gene is TRBV7-8, the J gene TRBJ1-2; a possible D gene is TRBD1 (5 bases). In germline, CDR1 is SGHVS, CDR2 FQNEAQ. This CDR3 has 17 amino acids. Trimming pared 1 base from V and 2 bases from J, leaving 17 bases between. CDR3 in DNA: TGTGCCAGCAGCTTAGGGTTTGGCAGGGTGTACAACTATGGCTACACCTTC. Translation: CASSLGFGRVYNYGYTF.

The J gene is TRBJ1-5, the V gene TRBV2; no firm D call. CDR1 is SNHLY and CDR2 is FYNNEI in the germline V gene. The CDR3 covers 13 residues. V was clipped by 5 bases and J by 9 bases, with 14 bases between them. The CDR3 spells CASSSEGSGPQHF. DNA of the CDR3: TGTGCCAGCAGTTCGGAGGGCTCAGGGCCCCAGCATTTT.

This clone was counted once. V is TRBV11-1 and J is TRBJ2-3; D perhaps matches TRBD1 (5 bases). V lost 5 bases, J lost 2 bases, and 17 bases lay in between. CDR1 and CDR2 from the germline V gene are SGHAT and FQDESV (reference sequence). This CDR3 is built from 16 residues. CDR3 loop: CASSTGPSRATDTQYF. Written as DNA, the CDR3 is TGTGCCAGCAGCACCGGGCCCTCCAGGGCCACAGATACGCAGTATTTT.

The rearrangement joins TRBV7-7 to TRBJ2-5, with D possibly TRBD2 on 6 matching bases. V was trimmed by 4 bases and J by 0 bases, leaving 12 bases between them. CDR3 size: 15 residues. The V gene's germline CDR1 is SSHAT and CDR2 FNYEAQ (reference sequence). The CDR3 protein is CASSSGGEYQETQYF. In nucleotides, the CDR3 is TGTGCCAGCAGCTCCGGAGGGGAATACCAAGAGACCCAGTACTTC.

This clone was seen only once. The chain has TRBV15 and TRBJ1-2; 8 positions match TRBD1. The CDR3 has 16 residues. CDR1 LNHNV and CDR2 YYDKDF come from the germline V gene (reference sequence). V shed 3 bases, J shed 6 bases, and the junction held 12 bases outside the gene matches. This CDR3 reads CATSSQAGTGLNGYTF. The CDR3 DNA follows: TGTGCCACCAGCAGCCAGGCCGGGACAGGATTAAATGGCTACACCTTC. The whole variable domain, filled in from reference TRBV15 and TRBJ1-2, reads DAMVIQNPRYQVTQFGKPVTLSCSQTLNHNVMYWYQQKSSQAPKLLFHYYDKDFNNEADTPDNFQSRRPNTSFCFLDIRSPGLGDTAMYLCATSSQAGTGLNGYTFGSGTRLTVV.

The chain has TRBV19 and TRBJ1-3, with TRBD1 matching 8 bases. V was pared by 4 bases and J by 0 bases, with 2 bases of the junction left unmatched. Germline loops: CDR1 LNHDA, CDR2 SQIVND (reference sequence). The CDR3 is 15 residues long. CDR3: CASSTGGNSGNTIYF. The CDR3 DNA is TGTGCCAGTAGTACAGGGGGCAACTCTGGAAACACCATATATTTT.

The chain has TRBV28 and TRBJ2-7, with 7 positions matching TRBD1. With V trimmed by 9 bases and J by 3 bases, 17 bases remained unmatched. This CDR3 has 16 residues. CDR1 and CDR2 from the germline V gene are MDHEN and SYDVKM. As DNA, the CDR3 is TGTGCCAGTACAAAATTCCCGGGACAGAAACACTACGAGCAGTACTTC. This encodes CASTKFPGQKHYEQYF. Filled out from reference TRBV28 and TRBJ2-7, the complete variable domain reads DVKVTQSSRYLVKRTGEKVFLECVQDMDHENMFWYRQDPGLGLRLIYFSYDVKMKEKGDIPEGYSVSREKKERFSLILESASTNQTSMYLCASTKFPGQKHYEQYFGPGTRLTVT.

V is TRBV7-2 and J is TRBJ2-7; D remains ambiguous. Per the germline V gene, CDR1 is SGHTA and CDR2 is FQGNSA. V lost 6 bases, J lost 2 bases, and 17 bases lay in between. This CDR3 is 15 amino acids long. The chain's CDR3 is CASRLGQQSAYEQYF. The CDR3, as DNA: TGTGCCAGCAGACTTGGCCAACAGTCAGCCTACGAGCAGTACTTC.

The chain has TRBV5-6 and TRBJ2-4; 7 bases agree with TRBD2. The CDR3 consists of 15 residues. The germline gives CDR1 SGHDT, CDR2 YYEEEE. Germline trimming cut 8 bases from V and 0 bases from J; bases unmatched to any gene: 8. CDR3 DNA sequence: TGTGCCAGTCGTGAAGCGGGACGAGCCAAAAACATTCAGTACTTC. It is translated as CASREAGRAKNIQYF.

In its sample, this clone was seen once. This chain connects TRBV9 to TRBJ1-3; tentative D call: TRBD1 (6 bases). CDR1 is SGDLS and CDR2 is YYNGEE in the germline V gene. The V and J ends lost 3 bases and 6 bases respectively, with 16 bases between them. This CDR3 has 15 residues. CDR3 residues: CASSGPGVVQNTIYF. CDR3 DNA: TGTGCCAGCAGCGGACCAGGGGTGGTGCAAAACACCATATATTTT.

CDR3 sequence reads: CASRPTTRPNTQYF. Here the CDR3 DNA reads TGTGCCAGTAGACCAACGACTCGCCCCAATACGCAGTATTTT. This chain uses TRBV19 with TRBJ2-3; no firm D call. V lost 6 bases, J lost 7 bases, and 17 bases lay in between. The CDR3 is 14 amino acids. From germline, CDR1 is LNHDA and CDR2 SQIVND (reference sequence).

CDR3 residues: CASSLWEGGNIQYF. CDR3 coding DNA: TGTGCCAGCAGTTTGTGGGAGGGGGGAAACATTCAGTACTTC. The chain combines TRBV27 with TRBJ2-4; TRBD2 might be the D (7 bases). Germline V CDR1 and CDR2: MNHEY, SMNVEV (reference sequence). Between the trimmed V and J ends, which lost 3 bases and 6 bases, there was a span of 12 bases. The CDR3 contains 14 residues.

The J gene is TRBJ1-6, the V gene TRBV27, with a possible D match to TRBD1 (6 bases). Trimming took off 5 bases at V and 4 bases at J, with 27 bases between the two ends. CDR3 length: 20 residues. CDR1 is MNHEY, CDR2 SMNVEV, per germline (reference sequence). The CDR3 sequence: CASSPNRGGPLPLYNSPLHF. DNA for the CDR3: TGTGCCAGCAGTCCTAATCGGGGGGGGCCCCTGCCATTATATAATTCACCCCTCCACTTT.

The chain has TRBV11-2 and TRBJ1-1; a possible D gene is TRBD1 (5 bases). CDR1 is SGHAT, CDR2 FQNNGV, per germline. V was shortened by 5 bases and J by 5 bases, with 15 bases between the two germline ends. This CDR3 contains 14 residues. The CDR3 is CASSPQGASTEAFF. CDR3 coding DNA: TGTGCCAGCAGCCCCCAGGGTGCAAGTACTGAAGCTTTCTTT.

This rearrangement joins TRBV4-3 to TRBJ2-1; 10 positions match TRBD1. Germline V lookup: CDR1 LGHNA, CDR2 YSLEER. V shed 4 bases, J shed 3 bases, and the junction held 3 bases outside the gene matches. CDR3 length: 15 amino acids. CDR3 residues: CASSLGTGDYNEQFF. CDR3 nucleotides: TGCGCCAGCAGCCTCGGGACAGGGGACTACAATGAGCAGTTCTTC.

This CDR3 is CASSPGGRINYGYTF. In DNA, the CDR3 is TGTGCCAGCAGCCCCGGCGGCAGAATTAACTATGGCTACACCTTC. The gene calls are TRBV5-8 and TRBJ1-2, with D unclear. Trimming removed 4 bases at V and 1 base at J, with 14 bases between. The germline CDR1 and CDR2 sequences are SGHTS and YDEGEE. This CDR3 comprises 15 residues. Using reference TRBV5-8 and TRBJ1-2 for the parts outside the CDR3, the full variable domain is EAGVTQSPTHLIKTRGQQATLRCSPISGHTSVYWYQQALGLGLQFLLWYDEGEERNRGNFPPRFSGRQFPNYSSELNVNALELEDSALYLCASSPGGRINYGYTFGSGTRLTVV.

This clone was counted only a few times. This sequence joins TRBV4-2 and TRBJ2-1, with 7 bases fitting TRBD2. The CDR3 has 15 amino acids. Trimming cost V 6 bases and J 0 bases; bases outside gene matches: 5. In germline, CDR1 is LGHNA, CDR2 YNFKEQ. The DNA of the CDR3 is TGTGCCAGCAGTTACGGGGGGAGCTCCTACAATGAGCAGTTCTTC. This translates into CASSYGGSSYNEQFF.

The chain carries TRBV11-1 and TRBJ2-7; perhaps TRBD1 as D (6 bases). This CDR3 has 18 amino acids. In germline, CDR1 is SGHAT, CDR2 FQDESV (reference sequence). V gave up 3 bases and J gave up 1 base, with 22 bases separating them. For the CDR3, the DNA is TGTGCCAGCAGCTTTTTCATGGACCCATCGGGACAATCCTACGAGCAGTACTTC. Translating it yields CASSFFMDPSGQSYEQYF. The whole variable domain, remainder taken from reference TRBV11-1 and TRBJ2-7, is EAEVAQSPRYKITEKSQAVAFWCDPISGHATLYWYRQILGQGPELLVQFQDESVVDDSQLPKDRFSAERLKGVDSTLKIQPAELGDSAMYLCASSFFMDPSGQSYEQYFGPGTRLTVT.

The genes are TRBV5-1 and TRBJ2-1, with 11 bases that match TRBD2. Trimming took 4 bases from V and 0 from J; bases not matched to a gene: 3. The CDR3 is made up of 16 amino acids. The V gene's germline CDR1 is SGHRS and CDR2 YFSETQ. This CDR3 reads CASSQTSGSSYNEQFF. In nucleotides, the CDR3 is TGCGCCAGCAGCCAAACTAGCGGGAGCTCCTACAATGAGCAGTTCTTC.

This chain connects TRBV5-6 to TRBJ2-6; TRBD1 matches 7 bases. The CDR3 spans 15 residues. In germline, CDR1 is SGHDT, CDR2 YYEEEE. V lost 6 bases, J lost 0 bases, and 3 bases stayed unmatched. CDR3 nucleotides: TGTGCCAGCACGAGGGGGCCCTCTGGGGCCAACGTCCTGACTTTC. It yields the protein CASTRGPSGANVLTF. The full variable domain, with the rest looked up from reference TRBV5-6 and TRBJ2-6, is DAGVTQSPTHLIKTRGQQVTLRCSPKSGHDTVSWYQQALGQGPQFIFQYYEEEERQRGNFPDRFSGHQFPNYSSELNVNALLLGDSALYLCASTRGPSGANVLTFGAGSRLTVL.